Shown below are 13 T cell receptor beta chains from a single sample sequenced in a study of blood T cells in healthy people across ages. Sample-barcoded 5' priming and a J-beta primer mix drove a second PCR of roughly 6 to 12 cycles. TCRdb fed the 5' RACE reads into MiXCR, producing one record per CDR3 protein. Of 1.5 million to 2 million distinct CDR3 sequences listed, around 40% are singletons. Source material: blood. These receptors were taken from a human donor in good health.

The chain recombines TRBV2 with TRBJ2-5; a weak D match, TRBD2 (5 bases). With the DNA end fitting TRBJ2-7 better, the J assignment may be wrong. Germline lookup yields CDR1 SNHLY and CDR2 FYNNEI. The CDR3 is 15 residues long. CDR3 sequence (DNA): TGTGCCAGCAGTGACATTCGGGGTAACCCCTACGAGCAGTACTTC. This codes for CASSDIRGNPYEQYF.

The rearrangement links TRBV5-1 to TRBJ2-3, with D possibly being TRBD2 (5 bases). Germline CDR1 and CDR2: SGHRS and YFSETQ. V lost 4 bases and J 2 bases, leaving 17 bases between the germline ends. The CDR3 contains 16 residues. CDR3 residues: CASSQVMSRDTDTQYF. The DNA of the CDR3 is TGCGCCAGCAGCCAGGTGATGAGTCGGGACACAGATACGCAGTATTTT.

J is TRBJ2-2 and V is TRBV7-9, with 9 bases identical to TRBD1. V lost 3 bases and J lost 1; bases outside the gene matches: 9. Germline V lookup: CDR1 SEHNR, CDR2 FQNEAQ (reference sequence). This CDR3 is built from 18 residues. The CDR3 here is CASSFSYRDRENTGELFF. For the CDR3, the DNA is TGTGCCAGCAGCTTTTCCTATAGGGACAGGGAGAACACCGGGGAGCTGTTTTTT.

There are many counts of this clonotype. The V gene is TRBV4-2, the J gene TRBJ2-6; tentative D call: TRBD1 (5 bases). The CDR3 is made up of 17 amino acids. V was trimmed by 1 base and J by 0 bases, leaving 10 bases between them. Germline V gives CDR1 LGHNA, CDR2 YNFKEQ. The DNA of the CDR3 is TGTGCCAGCAGCCAAGGGGGCGGCAGCTCTGGGGCCAACGTCCTGACTTTC. Its translation is CASSQGGGSSGANVLTF.

This clonotype has a handful of counts. This chain uses TRBV12-3 or TRBV12-4 with TRBJ2-1; tentative D call: TRBD1 (6 bases). There are 12 residues in the CDR3. Deletions cut 5 bases from V and 12 bases from J, with 14 bases between. CDR3 region: CASSRTGQRQFF. DNA for the CDR3: TGTGCCAGCAGTCGAACCGGACAGAGGCAGTTCTTC.

The V and J genes are TRBV24-1 and TRBJ2-1; D uncertain. The CDR3 loop spans 14 amino acids. CDR1 is KGHDR, CDR2 SFDVKD, per germline. With 2 bases removed from V and 7 bases from J, the gap between germline ends came to 11 bases. The CDR3 DNA follows: TGTGCCACCAGTGATTACACGAACCGTAATGAGCAGTTCTTC. This sequence encodes CATSDYTNRNEQFF.

V is TRBV5-1 and J is TRBJ1-2; D unresolved. V lost 0 bases and J 6 bases, leaving 15 bases between the germline ends. The germline gives CDR1 SGHRS, CDR2 YFSETQ. The CDR3 is made up of 15 amino acids. The CDR3 nucleotides read TGCGCCAGCAGCTTGGGCCTCTCGGTCGGGCATGGCTACACCTTC. Amino acid sequence: CASSLGLSVGHGYTF.

The chain links TRBV27 to TRBJ2-1; the match to TRBD2 covers 10 bases. The assigned J gene may be wrong: the sequence end matches TRBJ2-7 better. Germline-derived CDR1 and CDR2 are MNHEY and SMNVEV (reference sequence). The CDR3 spans 15 residues. The CDR3 nucleotides read TGTGCCAGCAGTGTCCTAGCGGGGGTCTACAATGAGCAGTACTTC. This encodes CASSVLAGVYNEQYF.

The chain couples TRBV9 to TRBJ2-5; 9 nucleotides agree with TRBD1. The junction had 6 bases not matched to a gene; V was cut back by 2 bases and J by 4 bases. From germline, CDR1 is SGDLS and CDR2 YYNGEE. The CDR3 runs 15 residues. Here the CDR3 reads CASSVTGGSVETQYF. The CDR3, as DNA: TGTGCCAGCAGCGTGACAGGGGGTAGCGTAGAGACCCAGTACTTC.

This clonotype was seen a handful of times. This sequence joins TRBV4-1 and TRBJ1-2; D uncertain. The V end lost 1 base, the J end lost 4 bases, and 13 bases lay between the germline ends. CDR1 and CDR2 (germline): MGHRA, YSYEKL. This CDR3 region has 15 residues. The CDR3 reads CASSQGAGERYGYTF. CDR3 sequence (DNA): TGCGCCAGCAGCCAAGGTGCTGGGGAGCGCTATGGCTACACCTTC.

This chain connects TRBV7-8 to TRBJ2-3; 11 positions match TRBD2. J was trimmed by 2 bases and V by 5 bases; bases with no gene match: 9. The CDR3 runs to 17 residues. From germline, CDR1 is SGHVS and CDR2 FQNEAQ. The CDR3 loop reads CASSRTGTSGLTDTQYF. The CDR3 region has the DNA TGTGCCAGCAGCCGAACCGGGACTAGCGGCCTCACAGATACGCAGTATTTT. Full variable domain (missing parts from reference TRBV7-8 and TRBJ2-3): GAGVSQSPRYKVAKRGQDVALRCDPISGHVSLFWYQQALGQGPEFLTYFQNEAQLDKSGLPSDRFFAERPEGSVSTLKIQRTQQEDSAVYLCASSRTGTSGLTDTQYFGPGTRLTVL.

This chain links TRBV6-2 or TRBV6-3 with TRBJ2-3; no clear D gene. From germline, CDR1 is MNHEY and CDR2 SVGEGT. Trimming pared 6 bases from V and 8 bases from J, leaving 12 bases between. The CDR3 has 12 amino acids. CDR3 loop: CASREAELTQYF. The CDR3 DNA sequence: TGTGCCAGCAGGGAAGCAGAACTTACGCAGTATTTT.

This clonotype was recorded a few times. The CDR3 sequence is CASSFPSAHGGGGHEQFF. In nucleotides, the CDR3 is TGTGCCAGCAGTTTCCCCTCTGCGCATGGGGGCGGGGGGCATGAGCAGTTCTTC. The chain recombines TRBV6-2 or TRBV6-3 with TRBJ2-1, with 8 bases that match TRBD2. This CDR3 has 18 amino acids. Trimming took 4 bases from V and 8 from J; bases not matched to a gene: 19. Germline CDR1 is MNHEY and CDR2 is SVGEGT.